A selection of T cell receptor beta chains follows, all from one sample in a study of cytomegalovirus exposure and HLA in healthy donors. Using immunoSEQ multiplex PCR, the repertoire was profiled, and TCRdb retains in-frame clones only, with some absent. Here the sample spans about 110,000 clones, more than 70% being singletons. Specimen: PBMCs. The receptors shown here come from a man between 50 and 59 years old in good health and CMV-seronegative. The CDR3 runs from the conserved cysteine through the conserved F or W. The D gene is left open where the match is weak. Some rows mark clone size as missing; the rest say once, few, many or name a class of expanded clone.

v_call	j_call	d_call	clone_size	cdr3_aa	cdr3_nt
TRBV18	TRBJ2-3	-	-	CASSPPTRGTDTQYF	TGTGCCAGCTCACCACCGACTCGGGGCACAGATACGCAGTATTTT
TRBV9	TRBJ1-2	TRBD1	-	CASSVDREAPNYGYTF	TGTGCCAGCAGCGTGGACAGGGAGGCGCCGAACTATGGCTACACCTTC
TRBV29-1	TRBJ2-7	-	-	CSVEFRVAATYEQYF	TGCAGCGTTGAATTTCGAGTAGCGGCCACCTACGAGCAGTACTTC
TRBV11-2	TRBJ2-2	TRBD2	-	CASSLSRGANTGELFF	TGTGCCAGCAGCTTATCGCGGGGGGCCAACACCGGGGAGCTGTTTTTT
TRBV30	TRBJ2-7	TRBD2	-	CAWSPGTSQYRQQYF	TGTGCCTGGAGTCCTGGGACTAGTCAATATCGCCAGCAGTACTTC
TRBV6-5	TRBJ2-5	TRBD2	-	CASRSTGLAEETQYF	TGTGCCAGCAGATCGACAGGACTAGCGGAAGAGACCCAGTACTTC
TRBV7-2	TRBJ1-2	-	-	CASSLARGRGYGYTF	TGTGCCAGCAGCTTAGCGCGGGGGAGGGGGTATGGCTACACCTTC
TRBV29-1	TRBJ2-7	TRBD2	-	CSVATSGYEQYF	TGCAGCGTTGCGACTAGCGGTTACGAGCAGTACTTC
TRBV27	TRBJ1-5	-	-	CASSPLHTASNQPQHF	TGTGCCAGCAGTCCACTTCATACAGCTAGCAATCAGCCCCAGCATTTT
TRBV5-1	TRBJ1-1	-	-	CASSLAVGPEAFF	TGCGCCAGCAGCTTGGCCGTGGGGCCCGAAGCTTTCTTT
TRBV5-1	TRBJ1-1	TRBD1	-	CASSQRDRAGTEAFF	TGCGCCAGCAGCCAAAGGGACAGGGCGGGCACTGAAGCTTTCTTT
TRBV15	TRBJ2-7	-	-	CATSTSGSSYEQYF	TGTGCCACCAGCACTTCCGGGAGCTCCTACGAGCAGTACTTC
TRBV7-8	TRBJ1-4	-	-	CASSPRRSVWEKLFF	TGTGCCAGCAGCCCGAGGAGGAGTGTTTGGGAAAAACTGTTTTTT
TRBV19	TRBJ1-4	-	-	CASSIFRDLEKLFF	TGTGCCAGTAGTATATTTCGGGATTTGGAAAAACTGTTTTTT
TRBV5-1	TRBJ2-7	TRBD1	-	CASSARTGTYEQYF	TGCGCCAGCAGCGCCCGGACAGGGACCTACGAGCAGTACTTC
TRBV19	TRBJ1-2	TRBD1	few	CASMPRQGYGYTF	TGTGCCAGTATGCCCCGACAGGGCTATGGCTACACCTTC
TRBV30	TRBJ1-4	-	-	CAWSGRREKLFF	TGTGCCTGGAGTGGGAGGAGGGAAAAACTGTTTTTT
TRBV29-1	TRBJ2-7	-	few	CSVKELNSYPQYF	TGCAGCGTTAAAGAACTCAATTCCTACCCGCAGTACTTC
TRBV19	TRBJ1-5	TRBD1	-	CASSTSRGTGNQPQHF	TGTGCCAGTAGTACATCCCGTGGGACAGGCAATCAGCCCCAGCATTTT
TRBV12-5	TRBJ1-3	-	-	CASGLAERAWSGNTIYF	TGTGCTAGTGGTTTGGCAGAGCGGGCTTGGTCTGGAAACACCATATATTTT
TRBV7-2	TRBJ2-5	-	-	CASSLDRFTVYETQYF	TGTGCCAGCAGCCTTGACAGGTTTACCGTTTACGAGACCCAGTACTTC
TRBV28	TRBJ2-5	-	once	CASSQLETQYF	TGTGCCAGCAGTCAGTTGGAGACCCAGTACTTC
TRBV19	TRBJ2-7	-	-	CASTDSPDRTPGEQYF	TGTGCCAGTACCGATTCGCCCGACAGGACCCCCGGCGAGCAGTACTTC
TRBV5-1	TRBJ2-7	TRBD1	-	CASSSTGGSYEQYF	TGCGCCAGCAGCTCGACAGGGGGCTCCTACGAGCAGTACTTC
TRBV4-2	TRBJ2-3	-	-	CASSQASGLAKDTQYF	TGTGCCAGCAGCCAAGCTTCGGGTCTAGCGAAAGATACGCAGTATTTT
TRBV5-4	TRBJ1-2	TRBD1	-	CASSPGGWDSLYGYTF	TGTGCCAGCAGCCCGGGTGGTTGGGACAGCCTCTATGGCTACACCTTC
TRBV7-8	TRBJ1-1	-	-	CASSQGGNTEAFF	TGTGCCAGCAGCCAGGGCGGGAACACTGAAGCTTTCTTT
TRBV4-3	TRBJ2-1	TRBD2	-	CASSGGDFYNEQFF	TGCGCCAGCAGCGGGGGGGATTTCTACAATGAGCAGTTCTTC
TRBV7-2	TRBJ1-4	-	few	CASSRDPPQVTEKLFF	TGTGCCAGCAGCAGAGACCCCCCACAGGTGACCGAAAAACTGTTTTTT
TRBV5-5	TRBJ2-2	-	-	CASSDLEGTGELFF	TGTGCCAGCAGTGATCTCGAGGGAACCGGGGAGCTGTTTTTT
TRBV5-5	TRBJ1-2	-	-	CASSFLQISGYTF	TGTGCCAGCAGCTTTTTACAGATCAGCGGCTACACCTTC
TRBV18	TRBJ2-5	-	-	CASSTGRGEETQYF	TGTGCCAGTTCGACAGGGCGGGGAGAGGAGACCCAGTACTTC
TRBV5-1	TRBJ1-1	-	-	CASSLELGTNTEAFF	TGCGCCAGCAGCTTGGAGCTCGGTACTAACACTGAAGCTTTCTTT
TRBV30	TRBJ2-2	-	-	CAWRQVNTGELFF	TGTGCCTGGAGACAGGTGAACACCGGGGAGCTGTTTTTT
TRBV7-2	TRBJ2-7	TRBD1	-	CASSLVGTGAYEQYF	TGTGCCAGCAGCTTAGTCGGGACAGGGGCCTACGAGCAGTACTTC